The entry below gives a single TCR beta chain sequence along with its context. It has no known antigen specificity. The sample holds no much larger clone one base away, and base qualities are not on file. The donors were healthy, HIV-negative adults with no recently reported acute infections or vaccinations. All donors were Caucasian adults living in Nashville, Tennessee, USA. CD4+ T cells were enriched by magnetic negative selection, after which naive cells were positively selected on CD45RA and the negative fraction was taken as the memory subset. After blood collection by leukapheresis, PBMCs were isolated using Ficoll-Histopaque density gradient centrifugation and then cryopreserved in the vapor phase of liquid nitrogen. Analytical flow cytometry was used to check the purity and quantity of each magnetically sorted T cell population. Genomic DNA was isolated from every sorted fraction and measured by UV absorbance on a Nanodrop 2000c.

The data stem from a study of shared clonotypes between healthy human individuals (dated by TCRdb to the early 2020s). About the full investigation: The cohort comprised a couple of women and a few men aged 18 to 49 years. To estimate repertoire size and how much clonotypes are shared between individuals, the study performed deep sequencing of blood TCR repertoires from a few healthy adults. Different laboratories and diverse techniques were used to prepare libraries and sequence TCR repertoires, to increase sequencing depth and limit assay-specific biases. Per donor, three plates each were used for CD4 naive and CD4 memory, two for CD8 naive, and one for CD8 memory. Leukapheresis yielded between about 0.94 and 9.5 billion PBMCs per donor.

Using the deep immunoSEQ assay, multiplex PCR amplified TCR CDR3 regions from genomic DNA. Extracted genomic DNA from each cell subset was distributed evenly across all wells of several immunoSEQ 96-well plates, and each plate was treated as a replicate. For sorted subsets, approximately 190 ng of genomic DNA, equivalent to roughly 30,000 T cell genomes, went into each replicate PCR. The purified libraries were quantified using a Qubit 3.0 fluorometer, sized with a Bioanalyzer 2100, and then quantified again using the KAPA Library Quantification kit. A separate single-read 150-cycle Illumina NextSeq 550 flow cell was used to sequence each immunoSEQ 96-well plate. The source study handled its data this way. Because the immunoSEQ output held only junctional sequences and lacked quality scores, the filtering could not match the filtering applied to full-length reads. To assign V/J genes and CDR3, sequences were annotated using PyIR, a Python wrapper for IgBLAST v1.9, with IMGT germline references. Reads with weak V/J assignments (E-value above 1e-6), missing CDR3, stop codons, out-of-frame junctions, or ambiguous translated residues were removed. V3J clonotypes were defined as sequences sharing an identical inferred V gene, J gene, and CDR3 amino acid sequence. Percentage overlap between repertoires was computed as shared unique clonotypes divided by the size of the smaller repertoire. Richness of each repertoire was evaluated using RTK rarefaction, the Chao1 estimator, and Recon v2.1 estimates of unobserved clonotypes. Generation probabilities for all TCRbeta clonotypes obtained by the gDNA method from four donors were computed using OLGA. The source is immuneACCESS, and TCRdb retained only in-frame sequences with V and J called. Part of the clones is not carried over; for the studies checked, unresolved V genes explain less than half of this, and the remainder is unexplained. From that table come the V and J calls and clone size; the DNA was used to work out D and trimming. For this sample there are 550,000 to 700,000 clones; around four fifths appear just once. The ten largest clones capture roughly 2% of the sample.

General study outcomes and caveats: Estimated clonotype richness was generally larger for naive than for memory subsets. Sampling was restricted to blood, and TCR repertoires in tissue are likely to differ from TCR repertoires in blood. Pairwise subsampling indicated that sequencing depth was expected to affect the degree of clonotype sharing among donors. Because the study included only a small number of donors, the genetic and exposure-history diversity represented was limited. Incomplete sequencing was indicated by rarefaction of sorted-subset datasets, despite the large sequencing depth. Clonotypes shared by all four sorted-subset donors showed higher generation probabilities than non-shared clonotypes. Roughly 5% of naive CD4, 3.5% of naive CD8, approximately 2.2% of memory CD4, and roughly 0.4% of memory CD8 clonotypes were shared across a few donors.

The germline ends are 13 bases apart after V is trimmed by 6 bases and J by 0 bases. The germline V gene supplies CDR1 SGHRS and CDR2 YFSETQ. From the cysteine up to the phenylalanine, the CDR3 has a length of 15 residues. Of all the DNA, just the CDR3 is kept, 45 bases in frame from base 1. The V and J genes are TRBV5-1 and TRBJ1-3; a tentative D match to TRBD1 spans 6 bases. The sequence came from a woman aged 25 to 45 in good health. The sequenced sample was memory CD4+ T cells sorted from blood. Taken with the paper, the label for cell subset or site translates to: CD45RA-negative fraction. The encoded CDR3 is CASMPGHLSGNTIYF. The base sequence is TGCGCCAGCATGCCGGGACACCTCTCTGGAAACACCATATATTTT.